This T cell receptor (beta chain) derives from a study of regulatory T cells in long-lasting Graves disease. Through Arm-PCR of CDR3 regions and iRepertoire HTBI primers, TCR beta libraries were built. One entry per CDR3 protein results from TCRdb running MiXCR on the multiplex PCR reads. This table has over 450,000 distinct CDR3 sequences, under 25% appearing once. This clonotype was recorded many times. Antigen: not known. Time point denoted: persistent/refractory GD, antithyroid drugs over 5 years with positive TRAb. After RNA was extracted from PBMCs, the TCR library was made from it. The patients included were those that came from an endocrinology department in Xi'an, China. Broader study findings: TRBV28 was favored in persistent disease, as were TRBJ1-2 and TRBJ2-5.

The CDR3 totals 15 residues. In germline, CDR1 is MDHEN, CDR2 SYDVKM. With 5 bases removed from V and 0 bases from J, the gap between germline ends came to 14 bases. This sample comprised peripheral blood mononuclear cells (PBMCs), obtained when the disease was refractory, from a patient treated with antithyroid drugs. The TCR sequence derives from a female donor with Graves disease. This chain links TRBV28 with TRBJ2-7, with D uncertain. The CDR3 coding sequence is TGTGCCAGCAGTCCCTGGCAGAGCAGCTCCTACGAGCAGTACTTC. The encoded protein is CASSPWQSSSYEQYF.